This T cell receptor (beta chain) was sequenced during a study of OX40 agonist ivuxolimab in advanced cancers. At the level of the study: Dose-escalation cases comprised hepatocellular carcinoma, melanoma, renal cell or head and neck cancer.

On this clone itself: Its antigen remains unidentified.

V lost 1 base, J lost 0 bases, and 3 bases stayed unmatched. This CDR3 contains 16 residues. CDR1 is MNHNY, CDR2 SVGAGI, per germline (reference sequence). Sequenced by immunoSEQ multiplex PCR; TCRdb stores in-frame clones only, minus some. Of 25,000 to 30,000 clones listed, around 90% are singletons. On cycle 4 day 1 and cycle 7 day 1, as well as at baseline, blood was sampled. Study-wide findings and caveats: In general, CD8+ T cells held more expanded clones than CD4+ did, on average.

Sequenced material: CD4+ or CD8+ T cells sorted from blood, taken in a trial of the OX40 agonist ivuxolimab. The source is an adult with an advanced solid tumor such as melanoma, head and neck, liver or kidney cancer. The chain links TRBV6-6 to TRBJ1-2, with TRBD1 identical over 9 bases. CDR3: CASSYLGQGPNYGYTF. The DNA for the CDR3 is TGTGCCAGCAGTTACTTGGGACAGGGCCCTAACTATGGCTACACCTTC.